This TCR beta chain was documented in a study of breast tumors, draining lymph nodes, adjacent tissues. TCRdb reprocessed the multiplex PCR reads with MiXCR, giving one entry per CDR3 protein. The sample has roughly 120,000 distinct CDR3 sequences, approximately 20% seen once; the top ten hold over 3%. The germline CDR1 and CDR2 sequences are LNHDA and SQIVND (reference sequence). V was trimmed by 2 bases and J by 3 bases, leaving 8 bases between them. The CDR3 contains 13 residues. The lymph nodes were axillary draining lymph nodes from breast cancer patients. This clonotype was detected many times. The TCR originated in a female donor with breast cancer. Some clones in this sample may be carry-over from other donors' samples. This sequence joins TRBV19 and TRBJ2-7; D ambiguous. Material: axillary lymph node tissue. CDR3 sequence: CASSISHNYEQYF. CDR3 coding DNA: TGTGCCAGTAGTATATCGCACAACTACGAGCAGTACTTC.